Below are 10 T cell receptor beta chains sequenced from a single sample in a study of cytomegalovirus exposure and HLA in healthy donors (dated by TCRdb to 2017 to 2019). Libraries were prepared through the immunoSEQ multiplex PCR assay. The multiplex PCR relied on a mix of 60 forward primers for TCR Vbeta segments and 13 reverse primers for TCR Jbeta segments. Entries here come from immuneACCESS through TCRdb and include only in-frame sequences with V and J called. Some clones fail to appear in such tables; in the studies checked, an unresolved V gene covers under half of the shortfall, and the cause of the remainder is unknown. This sample's table contains approximately 200,000 clones. In total, the top ten clones hold roughly 0.74% of the sample. Sequencing input: PBMCs. All receptors come from a boy between 10 and 17 years old in good health and CMV-seronegative.

V gene TRBV13 combines with J gene TRBJ2-1, with 7 nucleotides matching TRBD2. Germline V gene lookup returns CDR1 PRHDT and CDR2 FYEKMQ (reference sequence). The V segment lost 2 bases and the J segment 10 bases; nucleotides outside the gene matches: 8. This CDR3 contains 14 residues. The CDR3 here is CASSLNPPGGEQFF. The DNA of the CDR3 is TGTGCCAGCAGCTTAAACCCCCCGGGGGGAGAGCAGTTCTTC.

The V gene is TRBV11-2, the J gene TRBJ2-2, with D possibly being TRBD2 (5 bases). Trimming removed 0 bases at V and 2 bases at J, with 10 bases between. The CDR3 has 16 amino acids. Germline CDR1 is SGHAT and CDR2 is FQNNGV. CDR3 in amino acids: CASSLELAPNTGELFF. As DNA, the CDR3 is TGTGCCAGCAGCTTAGAGCTAGCTCCTAACACCGGGGAGCTGTTTTTT.

The V and J genes are TRBV6-1 and TRBJ2-3; 9 bases are shared with TRBD2. Per the germline V gene, CDR1 is MNHNS and CDR2 is SASEGT. The junction had 5 bases not matched to a gene; V was cut back by 1 base and J by 6 bases. This CDR3 has 15 amino acids. Written as DNA, the CDR3 is TGTGCCAGCAGTGAAGGGGCTAGCGGGGCCGATACGCAGTATTTT. It specifies CASSEGASGADTQYF.

The V gene is TRBV7-9, the J gene TRBJ2-3; a weak D match, TRBD1 (6 bases). Per germline, CDR1 SEHNR and CDR2 FQNEAQ (reference sequence). V dropped 5 bases and J dropped 2 bases, with 17 bases sitting between them. CDR3 size: 16 residues. CDR3 sequence reads: CASSQTRTGPTDTQYF. The DNA of the CDR3 is TGTGCCAGCAGCCAGACCAGAACAGGGCCCACAGATACGCAGTATTTT.

This chain connects TRBV14 to TRBJ2-4; D is perhaps TRBD1 (5 bases). V lost 1 base and J lost 0, with 16 bases in between. The CDR3 covers 18 residues. Germline assignment: CDR1 SGHDN and CDR2 FVKESK. The CDR3: CASSQGARQRLAKNIQYF. In DNA form, the CDR3 reads TGTGCCAGCAGCCAAGGCGCGCGACAGAGGCTAGCCAAAAACATTCAGTACTTC. The whole variable domain, remainder taken from reference TRBV14 and TRBJ2-4, is EAGVTQFPSHSVIEKGQTVTLRCDPISGHDNLYWYRRVMGKEIKFLLHFVKESKQDESGMPNNRFLAERTGGTYSTLKVQPAELEDSGVYFCASSQGARQRLAKNIQYFGAGTRLSVL.

This rearrangement joins TRBV7-6 to TRBJ2-1, with a tentative D call TRBD2 (6 bases). The V and J ends lost 1 base and 4 bases respectively, with 17 bases between them. The germline gives CDR1 SGHVS, CDR2 FNYEAQ. The CDR3 sequence is 17 residues long. The CDR3 nucleotides are TGTGCCAGCAGCTTAGACCCGGGGTTGGAGGGGTACAATGAGCAGTTCTTC. It specifies CASSLDPGLEGYNEQFF.

This sequence joins TRBV5-6 and TRBJ1-4, with D possibly matching TRBD1 (6 bases). The CDR3 spans 17 residues. The V gene lost 4 bases and the J gene lost 0 bases, with 16 bases spanning the gap. Per the germline V gene, CDR1 is SGHDT and CDR2 is YYEEEE. The CDR3 coding sequence is TGTGCCAGCAGCCTTAGGACAGCCCCTGCAACTAATGAAAAACTGTTTTTT. Translating gives CASSLRTAPATNEKLFF.

The chain joins TRBV18 to TRBJ1-2; possible D gene TRBD1, 6 bases. The CDR3 loop spans 12 amino acids. Trimming removed 3 bases at V and 4 bases at J, with 6 bases between. Germline V gene data show CDR1 as KGHSH and CDR2 as LQKENI. CDR3 bases: TGTGCCAGCTCACCGGACAGCTATGGCTACACCTTC. Amino acids: CASSPDSYGYTF.

The J gene is TRBJ2-1, the V gene TRBV10-3; 8 bases align to TRBD2. Germline V gives CDR1 ENHRY, CDR2 SYGVKD. This CDR3 spans 14 amino acids. Trimming at V came to 6 bases and at J to 8 bases, leaving 9 bases not matched to a gene. For the CDR3, the DNA is TGTGCCATCAGGGCGGGGCGGGGGGTATATGAGCAGTTCTTC. This gives the protein CAIRAGRGVYEQFF.

The chain combines TRBV5-4 with TRBJ1-3, with a tentative D call TRBD1 (6 bases). Trimming stripped 4 bases from V and 0 bases from J, with 11 bases between. This CDR3 is built from 15 residues. Looked up from germline, CDR1 is SGHNT and CDR2 is YYREEE (reference sequence). CDR3: CASSPGQSSGNTIYF. In DNA form, the CDR3 reads TGTGCCAGCAGCCCTGGACAGAGCTCTGGAAACACCATATATTTT.